Listed here are 28 T cell receptor beta chains from one sample, sequenced in a study of persistence of HIV-infected CD4 T cells. This was the immunoSEQ version 4 assay in survey mode. The assay was immunoSEQ multiplex PCR, and TCRdb's table has in-frame clones only and misses some. The sample holds roughly 32,000 clones; roughly 80% are singletons and the top ten take over 15%. Cells were stimulated with overlapping HIV-1 Gag 15-mer peptides. Memory cells lacking CD40L and CD69 with high CD45RO were sorted. No antigen is known for these receptors. Sequenced here: CD4+ T cells sorted from PBMCs after roughly 18-hour stimulation, sampled from a patient who received antiretroviral therapy. Receptor source: an adult woman with HIV who was CMV-seropositive.

This chain connects TRBV4-3 to TRBJ2-2; TRBD2 matches at 11 bases. The germline gives CDR1 LGHNA, CDR2 YSLEER. With V trimmed by 0 bases and J by 3 bases, 9 bases remained unmatched. The CDR3 consists of 19 residues. As DNA, the CDR3 is TGCGCCAGCAGCCAAGATCGGCTAGCGGGGGGCACCTACACCGGGGAGCTGTTTTTT. Protein product: CASSQDRLAGGTYTGELFF.

This chain connects TRBV7-3 to TRBJ2-2; unclear D gene. This CDR3 has 13 residues. Germline loops: CDR1 SGHTA, CDR2 FQGTGA. V gave up 1 base and J gave up 6 bases, with 6 bases separating them. CDR3 coding DNA: TGTGCCAGCAGCTTAAGGACGTCCGGGGAGCTGTTTTTT. Its protein is CASSLRTSGELFF.

This clone appeared a single time. The chain combines TRBV5-1 with TRBJ2-7; D might be TRBD1 (5 bases). Trimming took 4 bases from V and 5 from J, leaving 19 bases between them. The CDR3 runs 15 residues. CDR1 is SGHRS and CDR2 is YFSETQ in the germline V gene. CDR3 DNA sequence: TGCGCCAGCAGCGACCAGGGAATTCGTGGCGACGAGCAGTACTTC. Translated, it gives CASSDQGIRGDEQYF.

The chain couples TRBV10-3 to TRBJ2-7; TRBD1 might be the D (6 bases). The CDR3 is 14 amino acids. Per germline, CDR1 ENHRY and CDR2 SYGVKD. With 4 bases removed from V and 2 bases from J, the gap between germline ends came to 12 bases. CDR3 region: CAISALQGPYEQYF. The CDR3 DNA follows: TGTGCCATCAGTGCGTTACAGGGACCCTACGAGCAGTACTTC.

V and J are TRBV2 and TRBJ2-2; D possibly corresponds to TRBD2 (6 bases). Germline V CDR1 and CDR2: SNHLY, FYNNEI. Trimming pared 1 base from V and 5 bases from J, leaving 11 bases between. The CDR3 extends over 15 amino acids. The CDR3 region is CASSEGLGRTGELFF. Written as DNA, the CDR3 is TGTGCCAGCAGTGAAGGACTAGGGAGAACCGGGGAGCTGTTTTTT.

This clone is a singleton in its sample. The CDR3 DNA follows: TGCGCCCCCGAACCCGGCACCATATATTTT. Translating gives CAPEPGTIYF. This chain uses TRBV10-1 with TRBJ1-3; D gene uncertain. CDR3 length equals 10 residues. The germline V gene has CDR1 WNHNN and CDR2 SYGVQD (reference sequence). V dropped 11 bases and J dropped 9 bases, with 11 bases sitting between them.

The J gene is TRBJ1-5, the V gene TRBV24-1; a possible D gene is TRBD1 (5 bases). The CDR3 has 15 amino acids. From germline, CDR1 is KGHDR and CDR2 SFDVKD. Trimming stripped 2 bases from V and 2 bases from J, with 9 bases between. CDR3 residues: CATSDSSRGNQPQHF. The CDR3 DNA is TGTGCCACCAGTGATTCCTCCAGGGGCAATCAGCCCCAGCATTTT.

CDR3 loop: CASSSGPGKNIQYF. The CDR3 bases are TGTGCCAGCAGCTCCGGTCCGGGGAAAAACATTCAGTACTTC. V is TRBV7-2 and J is TRBJ2-4; possibly TRBD2 for D (5 bases). The V and J ends lost 4 bases and 4 bases respectively, with 11 bases between them. Germline V lookup: CDR1 SGHTA, CDR2 FQGNSA. The CDR3 is made up of 14 amino acids.

This chain joins TRBV18 and TRBJ1-3; D is possibly TRBD1 (6 bases). The CDR3 covers 16 residues. Trimming shortened V by 2 bases and J by 0 bases, and 11 bases separated the two germline ends. Germline V gene sequence: CDR1 KGHSH, CDR2 LQKENI. This CDR3 reads CASSPTSGDSGNTIYF. The CDR3 DNA reads TGTGCCAGCTCACCAACATCAGGGGACTCTGGAAACACCATATATTTT.

This clone appeared once. The chain employs TRBV5-6 and TRBJ1-3, with 10 positions matching TRBD1. With 2 bases clipped from V and 6 bases from J, the junction kept 11 bases outside the gene matches. The CDR3 is made up of 17 amino acids. In germline, CDR1 is SGHDT, CDR2 YYEEEE. Here the CDR3 DNA reads TGTGCCAGCAGCTTCCTCCGGGACAGGGGATTAGCAAACACCATATATTTT. Translating gives CASSFLRDRGLANTIYF.

The rearrangement links TRBV15 to TRBJ2-3; 12 bases align to TRBD2. The CDR3 covers 16 residues. Germline values: CDR1 LNHNV, CDR2 YYDKDF (reference sequence). V trimming: 3 bases; J trimming: 4 bases; junction bases outside the gene matches: 5. The CDR3 region has the DNA TGTGCCACCAGCAGCCCTACTAGCGGGAGGCCAGATACGCAGTATTTT. It encodes CATSSPTSGRPDTQYF. Using reference TRBV15 and TRBJ2-3 for the parts outside the CDR3, the full variable domain is DAMVIQNPRYQVTQFGKPVTLSCSQTLNHNVMYWYQQKSSQAPKLLFHYYDKDFNNEADTPDNFQSRRPNTSFCFLDIRSPGLGDTAMYLCATSSPTSGRPDTQYFGPGTRLTVL.

This clone was seen a handful of times. V is TRBV6-2 or TRBV6-3 and J is TRBJ1-2; D is unclear. The CDR3 totals 14 residues. V lost 4 bases and J lost 4, with 13 bases in between. Germline V gene lookup returns CDR1 MNHEY and CDR2 SVGEGT. CDR3 nucleotide sequence: TGTGCCAGCAGTTCACTAACCCTTGGCTATGGCTACACCTTC. Its translation: CASSSLTLGYGYTF.

The rearrangement links TRBV6-4 to TRBJ2-3; 9 bases agree with TRBD2. Germline V gene data show CDR1 as MRHNA and CDR2 as SNTAGT. V was clipped by 5 bases and J by 0 bases; unmatched bases: 6. CDR3 length equals 16 residues. Here the CDR3 reads CASSSGRSPSTDTQYF. The CDR3 nucleotides are TGTGCCAGCAGTAGCGGGAGGAGTCCTAGCACAGATACGCAGTATTTT.

The chain couples TRBV5-1 to TRBJ1-1; 10 nucleotides align to TRBD1. In germline, CDR1 is SGHRS, CDR2 YFSETQ. The CDR3 sequence is 14 residues long. Germline trimming cut 3 bases from V and 3 bases from J; bases unmatched to any gene: 2. Here the CDR3 DNA reads TGCGCCAGCAGCTCCGGGACAGGGGACACTGAAGCTTTCTTT. Amino acids: CASSSGTGDTEAFF.

This rearrangement joins TRBV6-5 to TRBJ1-2; D remains unclear. Looked up from germline, CDR1 is MNHEY and CDR2 is SVGAGI. There are 13 residues in the CDR3. V gave up 10 bases and J gave up 0 bases, with 12 bases separating them. The CDR3, as DNA: TGTGCCACGTTGATAGAAACTAACTATGGCTACACCTTC. This codes for CATLIETNYGYTF.

This chain uses TRBV21-1 with TRBJ2-1. TRBV21-1 is a known pseudogene. CDR3 length: 14 amino acids. The CDR3 nucleotides are TGTGCCAGCAGCAAAGTAACACGGCGCAATGAGCAGTTCTTC. It is translated as CASSKVTRRNEQFF.

The V and J genes are TRBV5-1 and TRBJ2-5; TRBD2 aligns across 11 bases. CDR3 size: 17 residues. The germline gives CDR1 SGHRS, CDR2 YFSETQ. Trimming at V came to 0 bases and at J to 0 bases, leaving 4 bases not matched to a gene. The CDR3 DNA is TGCGCCAGCAGCTTGGGCGGTAGCGGGAGGGACCAAGAGACCCAGTACTTC. Its protein is CASSLGGSGRDQETQYF.

CDR3 in amino acids: CASSPGTTIGMDGYTF. CDR3 bases: TGTGCCAGCAGTCCCGGGACAACAATTGGCATGGATGGCTACACCTTC. This chain connects TRBV6-4 to TRBJ1-2; tentative D call: TRBD1 (6 bases). The V gene's germline CDR1 is MRHNA and CDR2 SNTAGT. The V end lost 5 bases, the J end lost 6 bases, and 22 bases lay between the germline ends. The CDR3 spans 16 residues.

J is TRBJ2-2 and V is TRBV7-2; D uncertain. The CDR3 spans 13 residues. The V gene lost 1 base and the J gene lost 7 bases, with 7 bases spanning the gap. Germline-derived CDR1 and CDR2 are SGHTA and FQGNSA. The CDR3 nucleotides are TGTGCCAGCAGCTTAGTTTCCATCGGGGAGCTGTTTTTT. Its protein product is CASSLVSIGELFF.

This chain uses TRBV11-1 with TRBJ1-1; 8 positions agree with TRBD1. This CDR3 is 15 amino acids long. Per germline, CDR1 SGHAT and CDR2 FQDESV (reference sequence). Trimming removed 5 bases from V and 4 bases from J; junction bases left unmatched: 9. The chain's CDR3 is CASSPRLDRGTEAFF. DNA of the CDR3: TGTGCCAGCAGCCCGCGACTCGACAGGGGCACTGAAGCTTTCTTT.

This clone was seen just once. This chain uses TRBV28 with TRBJ2-3, with D perhaps matching TRBD1 (6 bases). Deletions cut 7 bases from V and 0 bases from J, with 20 bases between. The CDR3 contains 17 residues. Looked up from germline, CDR1 is MDHEN and CDR2 is SYDVKM. CDR3 coding DNA: TGTGCCAGCATAAATACGCAGGGGCCCTCTAGCACAGATACGCAGTATTTT. Protein sequence: CASINTQGPSSTDTQYF.

V is TRBV28 and J is TRBJ1-2, with D perhaps TRBD1 (5 bases). V dropped 10 bases and J dropped 4 bases, with 10 bases sitting between them. Per germline, CDR1 MDHEN and CDR2 SYDVKM. The length of the CDR3 is 11 residues. CDR3 region: CATGGFYGYTF. CDR3 nucleotides: TGTGCCACTGGGGGGTTCTATGGCTACACCTTC.

This chain connects TRBV5-1 to TRBJ2-3; D possibly matches TRBD1 or TRBD2 (5 bases each). V was cut by 4 bases and J by 3 bases, with 15 bases left in between. CDR1 and CDR2 (germline): SGHRS, YFSETQ. CDR3 length: 15 residues. In DNA, the CDR3 is TGCGCCAGCAGCCTCAATTTCGGGGCGACAGATACGCAGTATTTT. As protein: CASSLNFGATDTQYF.

The chain uses TRBV6-5 and TRBJ1-5; a weak D match, TRBD1 (6 bases). The CDR3 length is 15 residues. Trimming shortened V by 6 bases and J by 2 bases, and 14 bases separated the two germline ends. CDR1 is MNHEY, CDR2 SVGAGI, per germline. The CDR3 DNA sequence: TGTGCCAGCAGGGCCTCAGGGGTGGGCAATCAGCCCCAGCATTTT. It codes for CASRASGVGNQPQHF.

This clone was recorded a few times. This chain joins TRBV28 and TRBJ1-4; the D gene is possibly TRBD1 (6 bases). The V gene's germline CDR1 is MDHEN and CDR2 SYDVKM. CDR3 length: 16 amino acids. Deletions cut 7 bases from V and 3 bases from J, with 18 bases between. CDR3 in DNA: TGTGCCAGCACCTTTTTGGGGGGCCGGTCTAATGAAAAACTGTTTTTT. This translates into CASTFLGGRSNEKLFF.

Only a few counts were recorded for this clone. The V call is TRBV7-9, the J call TRBJ2-1; 14 bases align to TRBD2. The germline CDR1 and CDR2 sequences are SEHNR and FQNEAQ (reference sequence). This CDR3 is built from 16 residues. Losses at the gene ends were 5 bases for V and 8 bases for J; bases not matched to a gene: 8. The CDR3 loop is CASSARLAGGQDEQFF. DNA for the CDR3: TGTGCCAGCAGCGCCCGACTAGCGGGAGGGCAAGATGAGCAGTTCTTC.

The chain uses TRBV6-6 and TRBJ1-5; 8 bases are a match to TRBD1. Unmatched junction bases numbered 14, after V lost 9 bases and J lost 7 bases. CDR3 length equals 15 residues. Looked up from germline, CDR1 is MNHNY and CDR2 is SVGAGI (reference sequence). The CDR3 region has the DNA TGTGCCAGTCTCTCCGGGACAGGAAATGGACAGCCCCAGCATTTT. Translated: CASLSGTGNGQPQHF.

Concerning this clone itself: At one of its ends the junction is not consistent with the germline gene, which may arise from a read error. Other DNA sequences from this sample encode an identical CDR3 as well. This chain connects TRBV27 to TRBJ1-3; 7 bases map to TRBD1. This CDR3 contains 17 residues. The germline V gene encodes CDR1 MNHEY and CDR2 SMNVEV (reference sequence). CDR3 in DNA: TGTGCTAGCAGTTTATGGGGACAGTTCCCATCTGGAAACACCATATATTTT. Translation gives CASSLWGQFPSGNTIYF.